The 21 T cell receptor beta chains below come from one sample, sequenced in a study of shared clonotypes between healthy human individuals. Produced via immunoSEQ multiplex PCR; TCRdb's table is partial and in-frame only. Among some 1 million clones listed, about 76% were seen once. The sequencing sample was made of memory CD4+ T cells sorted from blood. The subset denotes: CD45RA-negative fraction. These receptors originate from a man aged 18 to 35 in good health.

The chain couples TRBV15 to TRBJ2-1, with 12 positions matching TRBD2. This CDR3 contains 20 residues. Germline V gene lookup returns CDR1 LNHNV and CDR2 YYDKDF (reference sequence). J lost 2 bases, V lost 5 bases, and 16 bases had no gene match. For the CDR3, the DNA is TGTGCCACCAGCGGAAGCCAGGCTAGCGGGGGGGTCATAGCCTACAATGAGCAGTTCTTC. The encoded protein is CATSGSQASGGVIAYNEQFF.

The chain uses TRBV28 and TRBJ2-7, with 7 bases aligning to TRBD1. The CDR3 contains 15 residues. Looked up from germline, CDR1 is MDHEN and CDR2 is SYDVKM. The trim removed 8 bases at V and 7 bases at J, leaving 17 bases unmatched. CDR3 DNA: TGTGCCAGCGGGGGTCGAGCCCAGGGGGAGCGGGAGCAGTACTTC. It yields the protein CASGGRAQGEREQYF.

The chain's CDR3 is CASSLPKDRDYNSPLHF. The CDR3, as DNA: TGTGCCAGCAGCTTACCTAAGGACAGGGACTATAATTCACCCCTCCACTTT. The chain is built from TRBV11-3 and TRBJ1-6; 8 nucleotides align to TRBD1. The CDR3 extends over 17 amino acids. J lost 3 bases, V lost 2 bases, and 6 bases had no gene match. The germline gives CDR1 SGHNT, CDR2 YENEEA.

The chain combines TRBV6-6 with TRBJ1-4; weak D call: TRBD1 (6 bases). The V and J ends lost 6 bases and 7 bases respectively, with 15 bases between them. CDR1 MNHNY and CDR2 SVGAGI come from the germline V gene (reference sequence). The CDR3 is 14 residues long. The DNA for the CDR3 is TGTGCCAGCAGCTCCACAGGGTTAGTTGAAAAACTGTTTTTT. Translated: CASSSTGLVEKLFF.

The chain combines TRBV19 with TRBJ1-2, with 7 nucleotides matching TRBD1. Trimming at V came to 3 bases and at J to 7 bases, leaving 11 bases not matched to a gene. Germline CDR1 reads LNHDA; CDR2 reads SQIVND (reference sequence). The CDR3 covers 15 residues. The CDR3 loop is CASSITGEESRGYTF. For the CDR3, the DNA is TGTGCCAGTAGTATCACAGGGGAGGAAAGTCGTGGCTACACCTTC.

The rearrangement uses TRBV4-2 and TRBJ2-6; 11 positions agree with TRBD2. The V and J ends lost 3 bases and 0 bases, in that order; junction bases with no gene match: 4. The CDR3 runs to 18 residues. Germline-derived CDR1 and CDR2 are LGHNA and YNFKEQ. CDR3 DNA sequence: TGTGCCAGCAGCCAGACTAGCGGGGATAGCTCTGGGGCCAACGTCCTGACTTTC. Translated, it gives CASSQTSGDSSGANVLTF.

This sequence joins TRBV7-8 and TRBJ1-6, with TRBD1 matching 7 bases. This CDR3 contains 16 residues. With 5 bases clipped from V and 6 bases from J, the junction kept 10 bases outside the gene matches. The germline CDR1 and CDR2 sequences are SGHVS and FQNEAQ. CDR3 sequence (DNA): TGTGCCAGCAGCCCACGAGACAGGGTTTTTAATTCACCCCTCCACTTT. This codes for CASSPRDRVFNSPLHF.

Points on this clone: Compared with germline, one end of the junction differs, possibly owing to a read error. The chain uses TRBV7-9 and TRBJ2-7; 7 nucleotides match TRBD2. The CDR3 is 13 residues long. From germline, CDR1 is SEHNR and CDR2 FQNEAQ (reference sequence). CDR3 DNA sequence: TGTGCCAGCAGCCTAGCGGTAACCTACGAGCAGTACTTC. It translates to CASSLAVTYEQYF.

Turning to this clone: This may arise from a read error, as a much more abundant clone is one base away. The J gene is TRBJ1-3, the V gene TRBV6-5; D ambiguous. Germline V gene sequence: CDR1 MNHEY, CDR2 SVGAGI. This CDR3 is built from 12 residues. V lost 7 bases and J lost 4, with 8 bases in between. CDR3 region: CASTPTGNTIYF. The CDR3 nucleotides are TGTGCCAGCACACCCACAGGAAACACCATATATTTT.

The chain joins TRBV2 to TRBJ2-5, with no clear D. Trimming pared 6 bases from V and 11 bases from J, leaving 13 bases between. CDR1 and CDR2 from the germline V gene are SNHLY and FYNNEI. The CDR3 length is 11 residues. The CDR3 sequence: CASRGPSEQYF. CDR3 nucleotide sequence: TGTGCCAGCAGGGGCCCCTCAGAACAGTACTTC. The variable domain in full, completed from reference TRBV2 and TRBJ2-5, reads EPEVTQTPSHQVTQMGQEVILRCVPISNHLYFYWYRQILGQKVEFLVSFYNNEISEKSEIFDDQFSVERPDGSNFTLKIRSTKLEDSAMYFCASRGPSEQYFGPGTRLLVL.

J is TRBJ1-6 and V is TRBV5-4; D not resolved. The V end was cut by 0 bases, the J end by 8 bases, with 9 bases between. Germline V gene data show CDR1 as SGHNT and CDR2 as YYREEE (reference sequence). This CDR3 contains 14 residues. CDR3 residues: CASSLGVDYSPLHF. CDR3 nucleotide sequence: TGTGCCAGCAGCTTGGGAGTTGATTATTCACCCCTCCACTTT.

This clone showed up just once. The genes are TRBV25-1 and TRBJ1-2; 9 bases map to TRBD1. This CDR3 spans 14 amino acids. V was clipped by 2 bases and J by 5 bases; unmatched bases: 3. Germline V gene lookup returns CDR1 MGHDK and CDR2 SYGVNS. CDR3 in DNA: TGTGCCAGCAGTGAAGTGGGACAGGGATATGGCTACACCTTC. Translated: CASSEVGQGYGYTF.

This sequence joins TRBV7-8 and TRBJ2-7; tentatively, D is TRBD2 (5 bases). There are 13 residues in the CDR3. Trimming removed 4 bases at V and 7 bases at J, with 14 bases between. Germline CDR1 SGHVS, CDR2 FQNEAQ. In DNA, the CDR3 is TGTGCCAGCAGCTCCTTAAGTTCGGGGGAGCAGTACTTC. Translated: CASSSLSSGEQYF.

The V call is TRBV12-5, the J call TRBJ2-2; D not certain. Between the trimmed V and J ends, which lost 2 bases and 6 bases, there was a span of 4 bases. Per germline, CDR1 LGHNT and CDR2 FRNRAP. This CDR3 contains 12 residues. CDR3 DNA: TGTGCTAGTGGTTTGTCATCCGGGGAGCTGTTTTTT. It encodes CASGLSSGELFF.

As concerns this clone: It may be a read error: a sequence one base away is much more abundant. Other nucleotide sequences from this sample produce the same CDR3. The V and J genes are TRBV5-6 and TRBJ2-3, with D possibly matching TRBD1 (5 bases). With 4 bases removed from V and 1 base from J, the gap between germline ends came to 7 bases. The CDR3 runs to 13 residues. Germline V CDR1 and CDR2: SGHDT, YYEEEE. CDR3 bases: TGTGCCAGCAGCCAACAGGGCACAGATACGCAGTATTTT. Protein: CASSQQGTDTQYF.

The CDR3 bases are TGTGCCAGCAGCTTCGGGGGTCGTTCAATCTATGGCTACACCTTC. It is translated as CASSFGGRSIYGYTF. The genes are TRBV11-2 and TRBJ1-2; D perhaps matches TRBD1 (5 bases). Germline-derived CDR1 and CDR2 are SGHAT and FQNNGV. V was trimmed by 3 bases and J by 4 bases, leaving 15 bases between them. The CDR3 contains 15 residues.

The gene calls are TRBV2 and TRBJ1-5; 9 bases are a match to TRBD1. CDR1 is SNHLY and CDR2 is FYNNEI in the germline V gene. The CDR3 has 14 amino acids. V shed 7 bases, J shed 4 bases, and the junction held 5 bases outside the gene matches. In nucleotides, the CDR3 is TGTGCCAGCACCGCCGGGACAGGGAATCAGCCCCAGCATTTT. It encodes CASTAGTGNQPQHF.

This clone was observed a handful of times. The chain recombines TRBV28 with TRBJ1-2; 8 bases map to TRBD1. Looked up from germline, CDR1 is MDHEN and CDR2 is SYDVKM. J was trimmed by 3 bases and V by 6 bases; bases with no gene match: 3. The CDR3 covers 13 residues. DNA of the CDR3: TGTGCCAGCAGAGAGGACAGGGACTATGGCTACACCTTC. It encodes CASREDRDYGYTF.

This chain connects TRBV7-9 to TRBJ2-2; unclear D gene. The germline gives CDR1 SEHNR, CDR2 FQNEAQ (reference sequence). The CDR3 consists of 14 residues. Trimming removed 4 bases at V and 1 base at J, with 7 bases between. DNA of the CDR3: TGTGCCAGCAGCTCGACGATGAACACCGGGGAGCTGTTTTTT. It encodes CASSSTMNTGELFF.

CDR3 amino acids: CAWTGTPANYGYTF. CDR3 in DNA: TGTGCCTGGACTGGAACGCCCGCTAACTATGGCTACACCTTC. This sequence joins TRBV30 and TRBJ1-2; no clear D gene. CDR1 GTSNPN and CDR2 SVGIG come from the germline V gene (reference sequence). CDR3 length: 14 residues. V was trimmed by 4 bases and J by 0 bases, leaving 12 bases between them. The whole variable domain, remainder taken from reference TRBV30 and TRBJ1-2, is SQTIHQWPATLVQPVGSPLSLECTVEGTSNPNLYWYRQAAGRGLQLLFYSVGIGQISSEVPQNLSASRPQDRQFILSSKKLLLSDSGFYLCAWTGTPANYGYTFGSGTRLTVV.

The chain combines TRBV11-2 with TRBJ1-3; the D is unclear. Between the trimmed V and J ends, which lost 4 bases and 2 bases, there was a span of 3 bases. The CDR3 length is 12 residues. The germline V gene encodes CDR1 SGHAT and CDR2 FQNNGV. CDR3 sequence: CASSSAGNTIYF. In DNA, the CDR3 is TGTGCCAGCAGCTCCGCTGGAAACACCATATATTTT.